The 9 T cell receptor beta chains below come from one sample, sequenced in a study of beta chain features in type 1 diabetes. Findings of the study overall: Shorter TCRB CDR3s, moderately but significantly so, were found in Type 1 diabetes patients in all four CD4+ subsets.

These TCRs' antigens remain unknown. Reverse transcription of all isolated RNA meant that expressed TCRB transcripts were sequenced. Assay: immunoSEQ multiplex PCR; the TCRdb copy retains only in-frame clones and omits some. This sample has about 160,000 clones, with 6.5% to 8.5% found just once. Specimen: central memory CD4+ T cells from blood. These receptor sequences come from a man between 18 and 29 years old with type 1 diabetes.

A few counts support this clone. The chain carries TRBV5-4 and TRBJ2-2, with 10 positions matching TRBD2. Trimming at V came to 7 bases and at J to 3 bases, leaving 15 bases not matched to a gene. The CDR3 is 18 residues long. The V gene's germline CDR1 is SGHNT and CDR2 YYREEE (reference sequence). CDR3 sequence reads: CASAWASGGEIYTGELFF. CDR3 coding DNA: TGTGCCAGCGCCTGGGCTAGCGGGGGAGAAATATACACCGGGGAGCTGTTTTTT.

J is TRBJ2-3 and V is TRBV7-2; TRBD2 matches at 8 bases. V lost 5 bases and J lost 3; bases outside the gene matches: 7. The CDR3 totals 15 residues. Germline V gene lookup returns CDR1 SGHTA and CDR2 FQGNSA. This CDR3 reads CASSQEAGETDTQYF. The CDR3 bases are TGTGCCAGCAGCCAAGAAGCGGGAGAAACAGATACGCAGTATTTT.

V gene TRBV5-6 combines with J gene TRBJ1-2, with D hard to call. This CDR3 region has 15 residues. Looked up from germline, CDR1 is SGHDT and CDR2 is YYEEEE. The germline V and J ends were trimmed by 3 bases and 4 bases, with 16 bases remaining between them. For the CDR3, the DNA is TGTGCCAGCAGCTCGCCGGGGATTAGTCCCTATGGCTACACCTTC. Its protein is CASSSPGISPYGYTF.

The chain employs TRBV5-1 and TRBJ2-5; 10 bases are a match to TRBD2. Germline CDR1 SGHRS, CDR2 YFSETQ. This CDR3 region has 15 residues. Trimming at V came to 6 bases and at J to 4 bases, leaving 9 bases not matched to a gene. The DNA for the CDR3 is TGCGCCAGCAAAAGTCGGACTAGCGGACCAGAGACCCAGTACTTC. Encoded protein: CASKSRTSGPETQYF. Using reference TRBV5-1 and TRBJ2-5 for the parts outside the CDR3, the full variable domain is KAGVTQTPRYLIKTRGQQVTLSCSPISGHRSVSWYQQTPGQGLQFLFEYFSETQRNKGNFPGRFSGRQFSNSRSEMNVSTLELGDSALYLCASKSRTSGPETQYFGPGTRLLVL.

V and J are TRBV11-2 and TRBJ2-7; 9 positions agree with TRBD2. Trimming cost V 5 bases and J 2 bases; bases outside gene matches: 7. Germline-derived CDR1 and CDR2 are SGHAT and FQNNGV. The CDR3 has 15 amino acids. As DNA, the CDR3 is TGTGCCAGCAGCCGCGGGAGGGAAGACCCCTACGAGCAGTACTTC. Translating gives CASSRGREDPYEQYF.

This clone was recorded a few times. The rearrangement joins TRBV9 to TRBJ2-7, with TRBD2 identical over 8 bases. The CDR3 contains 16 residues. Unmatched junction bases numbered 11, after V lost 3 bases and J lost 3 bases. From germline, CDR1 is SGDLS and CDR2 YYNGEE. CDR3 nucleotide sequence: TGTGCCAGCAGCGCCCAGGGAAGCGGGAGTTTCTACGAGCAGTACTTC. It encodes CASSAQGSGSFYEQYF.

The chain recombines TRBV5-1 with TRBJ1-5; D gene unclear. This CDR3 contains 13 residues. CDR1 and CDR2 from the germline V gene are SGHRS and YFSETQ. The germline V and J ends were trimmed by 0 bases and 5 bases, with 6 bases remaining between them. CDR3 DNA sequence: TGCGCCAGCAGCTTGGGGTTAGATCAGCCCCAGCATTTT. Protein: CASSLGLDQPQHF.

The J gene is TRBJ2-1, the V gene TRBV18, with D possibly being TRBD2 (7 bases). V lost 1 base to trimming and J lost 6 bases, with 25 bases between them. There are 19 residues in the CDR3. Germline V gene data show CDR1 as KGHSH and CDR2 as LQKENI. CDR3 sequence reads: CASSPLLSGRAGGGNEQFF. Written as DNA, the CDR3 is TGTGCCAGCTCACCACTTCTTTCGGGGAGGGCCGGAGGGGGCAATGAGCAGTTCTTC.

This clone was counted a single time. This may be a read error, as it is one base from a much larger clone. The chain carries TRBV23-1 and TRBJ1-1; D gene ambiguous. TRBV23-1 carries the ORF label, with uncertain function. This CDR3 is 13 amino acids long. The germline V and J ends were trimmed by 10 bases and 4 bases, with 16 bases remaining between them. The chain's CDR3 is CATTRGYGTEAFF. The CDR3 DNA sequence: TGCGCCACCACCCGCGGGTATGGCACTGAAGCTTTCTTT.